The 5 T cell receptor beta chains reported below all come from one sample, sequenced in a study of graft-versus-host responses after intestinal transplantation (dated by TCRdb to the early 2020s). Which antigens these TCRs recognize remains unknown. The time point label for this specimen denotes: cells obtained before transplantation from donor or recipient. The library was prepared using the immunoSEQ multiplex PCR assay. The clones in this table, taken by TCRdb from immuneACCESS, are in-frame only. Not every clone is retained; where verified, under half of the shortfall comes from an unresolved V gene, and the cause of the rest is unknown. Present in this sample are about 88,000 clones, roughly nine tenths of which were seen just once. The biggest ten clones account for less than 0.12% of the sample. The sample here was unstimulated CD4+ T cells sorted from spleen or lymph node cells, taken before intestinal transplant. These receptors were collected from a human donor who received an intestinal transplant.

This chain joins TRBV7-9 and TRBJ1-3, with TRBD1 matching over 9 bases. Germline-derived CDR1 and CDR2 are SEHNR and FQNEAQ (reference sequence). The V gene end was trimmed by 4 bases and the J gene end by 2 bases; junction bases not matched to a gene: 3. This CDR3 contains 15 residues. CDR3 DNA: TGTGCCAGCAGCTACAGGGGGCTGGCTGGAAACACCATATATTTT. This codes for CASSYRGLAGNTIYF. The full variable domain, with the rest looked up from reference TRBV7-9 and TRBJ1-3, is DTGVSQNPRHKITKRGQNVTFRCDPISEHNRLYWYRQTLGQGPEFLTYFQNEAQLEKSRLLSDRFSAERPKGSFSTLEIQRTEQGDSAMYLCASSYRGLAGNTIYFGEGSWLTVV.

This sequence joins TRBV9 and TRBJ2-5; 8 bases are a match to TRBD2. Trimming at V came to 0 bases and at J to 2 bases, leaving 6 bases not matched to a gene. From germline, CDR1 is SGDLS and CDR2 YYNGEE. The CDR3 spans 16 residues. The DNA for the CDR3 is TGTGCCAGCAGCGTAGGGCTAGCGGGCACTCAAGAGACCCAGTACTTC. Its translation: CASSVGLAGTQETQYF. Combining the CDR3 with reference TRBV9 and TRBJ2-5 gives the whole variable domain DSGVTQTPKHLITATGQRVTLRCSPRSGDLSVYWYQQSLDQGLQFLIQYYNGEERAKGNILERFSAQQFPDLHSELNLSSLELGDSALYFCASSVGLAGTQETQYFGPGTRLLVL.

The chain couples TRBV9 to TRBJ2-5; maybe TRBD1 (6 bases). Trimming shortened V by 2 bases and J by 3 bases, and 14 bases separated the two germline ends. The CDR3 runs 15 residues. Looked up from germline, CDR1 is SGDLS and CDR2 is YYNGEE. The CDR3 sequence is CASSVSGTRKETQYF. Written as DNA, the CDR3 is TGTGCCAGCAGCGTCTCCGGGACAAGGAAAGAGACCCAGTACTTC.

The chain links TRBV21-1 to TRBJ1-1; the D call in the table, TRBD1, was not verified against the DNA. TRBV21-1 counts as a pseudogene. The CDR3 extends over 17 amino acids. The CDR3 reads CAILYPYPLGVNTEAFF. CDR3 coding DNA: TGTGCCATCCTCTACCCCTACCCCTTAGGGGTGAACACTGAAGCTTTCTTT.

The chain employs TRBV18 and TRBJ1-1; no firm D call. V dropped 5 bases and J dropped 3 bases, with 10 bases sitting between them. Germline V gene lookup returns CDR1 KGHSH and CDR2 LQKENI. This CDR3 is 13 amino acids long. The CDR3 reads CASSTGLDTEAFF. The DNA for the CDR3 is TGTGCCAGCTCAACGGGGTTGGACACTGAAGCTTTCTTT.